The clone carrying this T cell receptor (beta chain) was seen a few times. The antigen remains unidentified. PCR involved 60 Vbeta and 13 Jbeta primers. In the authors' workflow: An analysis performed later counted 74 million or so unique TCR beta chains (roughly 10 million of them shared). Generated by immunoSEQ multiplex PCR, the TCRdb table keeps only in-frame clones and is missing some. V and J calls and clone size are given by that table; D and trimming were obtained from the DNA. The repertoire holds 90,000 to 140,000 clones, with more than 9.5% as singletons. The sample belongs to a study of cytomegalovirus exposure and HLA in healthy donors. General observations from the study: Donor immune exposure was known only as CMV serostatus. Many donors shared some public TCRs, even though most TCR sequences were rare.

Germline V lookup: CDR1 GTSNPN, CDR2 SVGIG (reference sequence). The length of the CDR3 is 12 residues. V lost 5 bases, J lost 2 bases, and 8 bases lay in between. The source material was PBMCs. The receptor was derived from a man in his forties or fifties in good health and CMV-seropositive. The chain is built from TRBV30 and TRBJ2-3; D gene ambiguous. CDR3 sequence: CAWAPLTDTQYF. CDR3 in DNA: TGTGCCTGGGCGCCTCTCACAGATACGCAGTATTTT.